These 15 T cell receptor beta chains originate from one sample sequenced in a study of cytomegalovirus exposure and HLA in healthy donors. The study ran its PCR with 60 Vbeta and 13 Jbeta primers. Assay: immunoSEQ multiplex PCR; the TCRdb copy retains only in-frame clones and omits some. The sample lists about 150,000 clones; roughly 80% were seen once. The sample was PBMCs. The source of these receptors is a woman aged 35 to 49 in good health and CMV-seronegative.

The rearrangement joins TRBV5-1 to TRBJ2-2; tentative D call: TRBD1 (6 bases). The CDR3 runs 15 residues. The germline V gene has CDR1 SGHRS and CDR2 YFSETQ. Trimming pared 4 bases from V and 0 bases from J, leaving 10 bases between. In DNA, the CDR3 is TGCGCCAGCAGCCCGGACAGTCCGAACACCGGGGAGCTGTTTTTT. Translating gives CASSPDSPNTGELFF.

The chain links TRBV9 to TRBJ1-6; D unresolved. CDR1 is SGDLS and CDR2 is YYNGEE in the germline V gene. This CDR3 is 15 amino acids long. Between the trimmed V and J ends, which lost 1 base and 5 bases, there was a span of 10 bases. The CDR3 DNA sequence: TGTGCCAGCAGCGTATCTAGGGAGAATAATTCACCCCTCCACTTT. Translating it yields CASSVSRENNSPLHF.

This rearrangement joins TRBV5-8 to TRBJ2-7, with D possibly matching TRBD2 (6 bases). The CDR3 is 12 amino acids. Trimming stripped 4 bases from V and 3 bases from J, with 8 bases between. The germline V gene has CDR1 SGHTS and CDR2 YDEGEE. The CDR3 DNA is TGTGCCAGCAGCCGGGGGAACTACGAGCAGTACTTC. Its translation is CASSRGNYEQYF.

This chain joins TRBV19 and TRBJ1-2, with 9 bases identical to TRBD1. J lost 7 bases, V lost 3 bases, and 12 bases had no gene match. This CDR3 is built from 16 residues. From germline, CDR1 is LNHDA and CDR2 SQIVND (reference sequence). The CDR3 loop reads CASSILTGQGSFGYTF. DNA for the CDR3: TGTGCCAGTAGTATCTTAACGGGACAGGGTTCTTTTGGCTACACCTTC.

The V and J genes are TRBV4-1 and TRBJ1-3; D perhaps matches TRBD1 (5 bases). This CDR3 has 15 amino acids. The ends were cut back, 0 bases at V and 2 bases at J, with 8 bases in the middle. Germline CDR1 is MGHRA and CDR2 is YSYEKL. As DNA, the CDR3 is TGCGCCAGCAGCCAAGACCGCAGGGCTGGAAACACCATATATTTT. It encodes CASSQDRRAGNTIYF.

The chain is built from TRBV2 and TRBJ2-1, with TRBD2 matching 8 bases. Trimming removed 6 bases from V and 8 bases from J; junction bases left unmatched: 12. Germline CDR1 and CDR2: SNHLY and FYNNEI. CDR3 length: 15 amino acids. The CDR3 nucleotides are TGTGCCAGCAGGGAGACGGGTAGCGGGGTCGATGAGCAGTTCTTC. Translated, it gives CASRETGSGVDEQFF.

This chain connects TRBV7-9 to TRBJ2-1, with 8 bases fitting TRBD2. The germline gives CDR1 SEHNR, CDR2 FQNEAQ (reference sequence). V was pared by 1 base and J by 8 bases, with 10 bases of the junction left unmatched. This CDR3 contains 16 residues. This chain's CDR3 is CASSLGRLAGRHEQFF. CDR3 nucleotide sequence: TGTGCCAGCAGCTTAGGTCGGCTAGCGGGTAGGCATGAGCAGTTCTTC.

The V and J genes are TRBV11-2 and TRBJ1-2; D possibly corresponds to TRBD1 (6 bases). The CDR3 has 13 amino acids. V lost 5 bases to trimming and J lost 14 bases, with 21 bases between them. The V gene's germline CDR1 is SGHAT and CDR2 FQNNGV. The CDR3 here is CASSPDVGAAATF. The CDR3 coding sequence is TGTGCCAGCAGCCCTGACGTGGGGGCGGCCGCAACCTTC. The entire variable domain, with the rest obtained from reference TRBV11-2 and TRBJ1-2, is as follows: EAGVAQSPRYKIIEKRQSVAFWCNPISGHATLYWYQQILGQGPKLLIQFQNNGVVDDSQLPKDRFSAERLKGVDSTLKIQPAKLEDSAVYLCASSPDVGAAATFGSGTRLTVV.

The gene calls are TRBV2 and TRBJ2-5; no clear D gene. This CDR3 comprises 13 residues. V shed 8 bases and J shed 3 bases, with 13 bases lying between them. Germline V gene lookup returns CDR1 SNHLY and CDR2 FYNNEI. The CDR3 region is CASWLRPEETQYF. CDR3 coding DNA: TGTGCCAGCTGGTTGAGGCCTGAAGAGACCCAGTACTTC.

The CDR3 DNA follows: TGTGCCATCAAAACTGGCGGCGGGTATAGCAATCAGCCCCAGCATTTT. The encoded protein is CAIKTGGGYSNQPQHF. The chain links TRBV21-1 to TRBJ1-5. TRBV21-1 is recorded as a pseudogene. The CDR3 runs 16 residues.

This chain links TRBV27 with TRBJ2-1, with a tentative D call TRBD2 (6 bases). Trimming took off 6 bases at V and 0 bases at J, with 18 bases between the two ends. Germline CDR1 reads MNHEY; CDR2 reads SMNVEV (reference sequence). The CDR3 consists of 17 residues. The CDR3 DNA is TGTGCCAGCAGCCCGGGACTCTTGGAGAGCTCCTACAATGAGCAGTTCTTC. This gives the protein CASSPGLLESSYNEQFF.

The chain couples TRBV9 to TRBJ1-1; 7 bases line up with TRBD1. V shed 3 bases, J shed 1 base, and the junction held 0 bases outside the gene matches. The CDR3 contains 13 residues. The germline V gene encodes CDR1 SGDLS and CDR2 YYNGEE. CDR3 residues: CASSGQGNTEAFF. CDR3 bases: TGTGCCAGCAGCGGACAGGGGAACACTGAAGCTTTCTTT.

This chain connects TRBV5-4 to TRBJ2-3; 10 nucleotides line up with TRBD2. J lost 2 bases, V lost 4 bases, and 7 bases had no gene match. Looked up from germline, CDR1 is SGHNT and CDR2 is YYREEE (reference sequence). This CDR3 has 16 residues. The CDR3 sequence is CASSPRLAGITDTQYF. The CDR3, as DNA: TGTGCCAGCAGCCCCCGACTAGCGGGTATCACAGATACGCAGTATTTT.

The V gene is TRBV27, the J gene TRBJ2-7, with 9 bases identical to TRBD1. CDR3 length equals 16 residues. Unmatched junction bases numbered 9, after V lost 5 bases and J lost 1 base. CDR1 is MNHEY, CDR2 SMNVEV, per germline (reference sequence). CDR3 residues: CASSRQGGTGSYEQYF. The DNA for the CDR3 is TGTGCCAGCAGTCGCCAGGGGGGGACAGGGTCCTACGAGCAGTACTTC.

On this clone: Germline and junction disagree at one end, which may indicate a read error. The chain has TRBV7-7 and TRBJ1-2, with D possibly being TRBD1 (5 bases). CDR1 SSHAT and CDR2 FNYEAQ come from the germline V gene (reference sequence). The CDR3 totals 15 residues. CDR3 DNA: TGTGCTAGCAGCTTAGTTTGGTGGCGGGACGGTGGCTACACCTTC. It yields the protein CASSLVWWRDGGYTF.